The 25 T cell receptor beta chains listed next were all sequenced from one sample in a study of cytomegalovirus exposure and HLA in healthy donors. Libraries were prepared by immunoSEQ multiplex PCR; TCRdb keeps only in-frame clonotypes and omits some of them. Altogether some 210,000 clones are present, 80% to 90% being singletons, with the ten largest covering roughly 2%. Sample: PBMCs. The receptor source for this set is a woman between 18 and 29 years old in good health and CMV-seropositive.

The CDR3 coding sequence is TGTGCCAGCAGCTTAGCCCCCCGGGGATACGAGCAGTACTTC. The encoded protein is CASSLAPRGYEQYF. The V and J genes are TRBV7-8 and TRBJ2-7; a possible D gene is TRBD2 (5 bases). V was cut by 0 bases and J by 4 bases, with 10 bases left in between. The CDR3 loop spans 14 amino acids. Looked up from germline, CDR1 is SGHVS and CDR2 is FQNEAQ.

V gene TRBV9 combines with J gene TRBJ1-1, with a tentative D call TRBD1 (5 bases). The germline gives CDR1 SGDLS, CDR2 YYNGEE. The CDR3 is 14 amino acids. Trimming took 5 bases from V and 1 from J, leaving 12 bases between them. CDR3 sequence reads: CASRTGHSNTEAFF. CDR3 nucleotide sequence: TGTGCCAGCAGAACCGGACATTCGAACACTGAAGCTTTCTTT.

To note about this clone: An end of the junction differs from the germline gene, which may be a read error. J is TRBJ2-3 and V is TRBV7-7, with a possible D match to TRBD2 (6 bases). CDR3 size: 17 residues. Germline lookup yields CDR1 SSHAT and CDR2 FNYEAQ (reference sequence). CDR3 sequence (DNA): TGTGCTAGCAGCCCCCACTTAGCGGAATGGGGAAGAGATACGCAGTATTTT. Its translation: CASSPHLAEWGRDTQYF.

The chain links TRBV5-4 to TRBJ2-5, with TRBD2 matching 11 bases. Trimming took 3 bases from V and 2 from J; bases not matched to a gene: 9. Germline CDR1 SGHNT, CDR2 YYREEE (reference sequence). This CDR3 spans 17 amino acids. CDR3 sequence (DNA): TGTGCCAGCAGCTCAGGGACTAGCGGAACCGGTCAAGAGACCCAGTACTTC. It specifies CASSSGTSGTGQETQYF.

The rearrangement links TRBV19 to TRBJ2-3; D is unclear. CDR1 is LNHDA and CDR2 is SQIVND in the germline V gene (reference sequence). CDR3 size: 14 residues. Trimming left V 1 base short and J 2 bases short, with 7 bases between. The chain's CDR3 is CASSIARFTDTQYF. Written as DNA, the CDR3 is TGTGCCAGTAGTATAGCCAGGTTCACAGATACGCAGTATTTT.

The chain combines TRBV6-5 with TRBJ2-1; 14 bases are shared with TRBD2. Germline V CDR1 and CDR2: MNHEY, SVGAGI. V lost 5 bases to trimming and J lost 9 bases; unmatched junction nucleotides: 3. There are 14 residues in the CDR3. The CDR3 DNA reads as TGTGCCAGCAGTGCCGGACTAGCGGGAGGTGAGCAGTTCTTC. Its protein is CASSAGLAGGEQFF.

CDR3 bases: TGTGCCAGCAGCCCCCGGGACAGGGGTACCCACGAGCAGTACTTC. It translates to CASSPRDRGTHEQYF. V is TRBV9 and J is TRBJ2-7, with TRBD1 matching over 10 bases. Germline lookup yields CDR1 SGDLS and CDR2 YYNGEE. V was pared by 4 bases and J by 5 bases, with 9 bases of the junction left unmatched. The CDR3 runs 15 residues.

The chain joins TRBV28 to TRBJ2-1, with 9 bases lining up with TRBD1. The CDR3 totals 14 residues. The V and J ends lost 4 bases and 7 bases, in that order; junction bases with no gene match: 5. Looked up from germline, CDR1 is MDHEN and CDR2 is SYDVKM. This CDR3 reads CASSSTGGENEQFF. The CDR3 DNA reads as TGTGCCAGCAGTTCAACAGGGGGCGAAAATGAGCAGTTCTTC.

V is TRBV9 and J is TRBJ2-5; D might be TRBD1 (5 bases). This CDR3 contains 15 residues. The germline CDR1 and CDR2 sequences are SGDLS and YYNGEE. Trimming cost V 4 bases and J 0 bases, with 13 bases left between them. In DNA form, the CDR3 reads TGTGCCAGCAGCCGTTGGGGCGGAAACCAAGAGACCCAGTACTTC. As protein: CASSRWGGNQETQYF. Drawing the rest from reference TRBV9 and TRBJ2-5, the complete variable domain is DSGVTQTPKHLITATGQRVTLRCSPRSGDLSVYWYQQSLDQGLQFLIQYYNGEERAKGNILERFSAQQFPDLHSELNLSSLELGDSALYFCASSRWGGNQETQYFGPGTRLLVL.

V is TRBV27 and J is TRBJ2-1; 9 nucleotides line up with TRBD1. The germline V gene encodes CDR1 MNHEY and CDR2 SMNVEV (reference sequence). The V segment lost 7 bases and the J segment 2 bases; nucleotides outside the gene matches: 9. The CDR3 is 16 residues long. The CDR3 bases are TGTGCCAGCAAACCCCCGGGGACAGGGACCTACAATGAGCAGTTCTTC. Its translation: CASKPPGTGTYNEQFF.

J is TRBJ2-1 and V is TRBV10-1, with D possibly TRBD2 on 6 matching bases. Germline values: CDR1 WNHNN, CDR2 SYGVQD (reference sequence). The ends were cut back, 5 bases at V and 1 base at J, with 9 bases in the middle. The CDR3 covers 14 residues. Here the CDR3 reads CASSYGRSYNEQFF. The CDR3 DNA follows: TGCGCCAGCAGTTACGGGAGATCCTACAATGAGCAGTTCTTC.

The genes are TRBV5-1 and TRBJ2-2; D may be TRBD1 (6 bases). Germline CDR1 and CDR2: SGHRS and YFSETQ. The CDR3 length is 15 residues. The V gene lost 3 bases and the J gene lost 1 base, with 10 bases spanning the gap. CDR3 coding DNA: TGCGCCAGCAGCTCTGCGACAGGGAACACCGGGGAGCTGTTTTTT. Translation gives CASSSATGNTGELFF.

DNA for the CDR3: TGTGCCAGCTCATCAGACAGTGAAGACCTCAATGAGCAGTTCTTC. Amino acid sequence: CASSSDSEDLNEQFF. The J gene is TRBJ2-1, the V gene TRBV18, with a possible D match to TRBD1 (5 bases). V dropped 5 bases and J dropped 6 bases, with 17 bases sitting between them. CDR1 is KGHSH, CDR2 LQKENI, per germline. CDR3 size: 15 residues. Full variable domain (remainder filled in from reference TRBV18 and TRBJ2-1): NAGVMQNPRHLVRRRGQEARLRCSPMKGHSHVYWYRQLPEEGLKFMVYLQKENIIDESGMPKERFSAEFPKEGPSILRIQQVVRGDSAAYFCASSSDSEDLNEQFFGPGTRLTVL.

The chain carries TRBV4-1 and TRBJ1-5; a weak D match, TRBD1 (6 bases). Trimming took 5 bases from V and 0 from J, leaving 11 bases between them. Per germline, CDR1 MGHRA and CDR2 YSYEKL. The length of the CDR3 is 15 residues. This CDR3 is CASSVQGYSNQPQHF. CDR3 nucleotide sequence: TGCGCCAGCAGCGTACAGGGCTATAGCAATCAGCCCCAGCATTTT.

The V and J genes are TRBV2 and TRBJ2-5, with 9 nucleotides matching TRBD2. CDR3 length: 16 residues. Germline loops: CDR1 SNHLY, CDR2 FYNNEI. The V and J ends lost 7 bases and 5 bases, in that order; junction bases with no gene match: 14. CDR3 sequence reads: CASTGGLALRGETQYF. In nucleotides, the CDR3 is TGTGCCAGCACTGGGGGACTAGCTCTCAGAGGGGAGACCCAGTACTTC.

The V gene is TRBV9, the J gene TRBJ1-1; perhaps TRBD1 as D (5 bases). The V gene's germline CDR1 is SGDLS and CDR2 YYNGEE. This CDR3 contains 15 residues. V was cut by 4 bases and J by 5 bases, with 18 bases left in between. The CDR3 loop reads CASSPTRQLGTEAFF. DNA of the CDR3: TGTGCCAGCAGCCCTACGAGACAGTTGGGGACTGAAGCTTTCTTT.

CDR3 amino acids: CASSKFFLPAGEGADTQYF. CDR3 in DNA: TGTGCCAGCAGCAAATTTTTCCTTCCGGCGGGAGAAGGGGCAGATACGCAGTATTTT. The J gene is TRBJ2-3, the V gene TRBV14, with TRBD2 matching over 7 bases. Looked up from germline, CDR1 is SGHDN and CDR2 is FVKESK. V was clipped by 5 bases and J by 4 bases; unmatched bases: 21. The CDR3 runs 19 residues.

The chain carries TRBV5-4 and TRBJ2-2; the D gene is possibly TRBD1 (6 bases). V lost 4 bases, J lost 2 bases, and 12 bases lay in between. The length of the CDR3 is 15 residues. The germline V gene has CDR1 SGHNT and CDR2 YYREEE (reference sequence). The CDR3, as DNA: TGTGCCAGCAGCGTTCGGACAGCCAACACCGGGGAGCTGTTTTTT. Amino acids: CASSVRTANTGELFF.

CDR3 bases: TGCGCCAGCAGCCACACCGAACAGGGGGCGAACACTGAAGCTTTCTTT. It is translated as CASSHTEQGANTEAFF. The J gene is TRBJ1-1, the V gene TRBV4-1; 9 bases fit TRBD1. With V trimmed by 3 bases and J by 1 base, 6 bases remained unmatched. This CDR3 spans 16 amino acids. Germline V lookup: CDR1 MGHRA, CDR2 YSYEKL.

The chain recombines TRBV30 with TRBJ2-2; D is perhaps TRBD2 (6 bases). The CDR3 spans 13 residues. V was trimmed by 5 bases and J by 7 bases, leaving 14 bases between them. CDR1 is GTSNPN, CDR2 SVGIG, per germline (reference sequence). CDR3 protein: CAWDAWGDGELFF. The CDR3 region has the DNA TGTGCCTGGGACGCTTGGGGGGACGGGGAGCTGTTTTTT.

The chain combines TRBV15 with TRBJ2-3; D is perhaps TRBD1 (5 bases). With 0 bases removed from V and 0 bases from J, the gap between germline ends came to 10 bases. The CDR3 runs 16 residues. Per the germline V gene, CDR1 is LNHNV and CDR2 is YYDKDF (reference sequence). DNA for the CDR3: TGTGCCACCAGCAGAGAGGCGACAGTTAGCACAGATACGCAGTATTTT. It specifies CATSREATVSTDTQYF.

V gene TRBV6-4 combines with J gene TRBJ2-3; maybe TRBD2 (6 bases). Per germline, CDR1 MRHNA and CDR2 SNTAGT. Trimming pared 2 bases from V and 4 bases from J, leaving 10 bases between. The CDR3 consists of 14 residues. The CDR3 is CASSDGGLADTQYF. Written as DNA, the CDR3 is TGTGCCAGCAGTGACGGGGGACTTGCAGATACGCAGTATTTT.

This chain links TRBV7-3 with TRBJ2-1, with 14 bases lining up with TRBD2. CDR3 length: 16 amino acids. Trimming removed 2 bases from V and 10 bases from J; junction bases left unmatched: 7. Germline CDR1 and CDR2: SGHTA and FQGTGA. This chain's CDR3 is CASSLLGTSGSREQFF. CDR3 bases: TGTGCCAGCAGCTTACTGGGGACTAGCGGGAGCCGGGAGCAGTTCTTC.

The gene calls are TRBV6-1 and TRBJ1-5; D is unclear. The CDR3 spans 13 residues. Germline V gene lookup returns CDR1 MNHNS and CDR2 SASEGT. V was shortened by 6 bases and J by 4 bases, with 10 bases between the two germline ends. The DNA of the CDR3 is TGTGCCAGCAGAACCGAGCGTAATCAGCCCCAGCATTTT. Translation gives CASRTERNQPQHF.

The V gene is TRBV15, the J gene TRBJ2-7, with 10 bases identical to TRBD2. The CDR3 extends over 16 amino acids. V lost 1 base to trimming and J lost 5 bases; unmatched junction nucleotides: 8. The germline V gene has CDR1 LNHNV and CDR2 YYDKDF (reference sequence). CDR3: CATSRVRASGGHEQYF. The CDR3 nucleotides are TGTGCCACCAGCAGAGTGCGCGCTAGCGGGGGCCACGAGCAGTACTTC.